This T cell receptor (beta chain) was recovered during a study of a mutant IDH1 vaccine in newly diagnosed glioma. Turning to the study itself: Weeks 1, 3, 5, 7, 11, 15, 19 and 23 were when patients received their eight vaccinations. Once 4-6 weeks had passed after radiotherapy alone, vaccination started, or it started with temozolomide cycles. Males made up about 60% and females approximately 40% of treated patients, whose mean age was approximately 43 years.

Trimming removed 3 bases at V and 1 base at J, with 10 bases between. The CDR3 has 14 amino acids. CDR1 is GTSNPN, CDR2 SVGIG, per germline (reference sequence). A word on this clone: Its specificity is unknown.

Sequencing used immunoSEQ multiplex PCR; TCRdb keeps in-frame clones, though not all of them. The profile covers some 30,000 clones, with roughly 78% appearing a single time and more than 20% taken by the ten largest. Time point indicated: week 11, during vaccination. Topical imiquimod was applied with each vaccine dose, which held 300 ug of mutant IDH1 20-mer peptide. The origin of this receptor is a man younger than 40 with glioma. Sequences were derived from PBMCs, sampled from a glioma patient whose treatment included an IDH1 peptide vaccine. The chain combines TRBV30 with TRBJ1-3, with a weak D call TRBD1 (6 bases). The CDR3 spells CAWRNQGSGNTIYF. As DNA, the CDR3 is TGTGCCTGGAGGAACCAGGGGTCTGGAAACACCATATATTTT.